The 5 T cell receptor beta chains given below trace back to one sample, sequenced in a study of cytomegalovirus exposure and HLA in healthy donors (dated by TCRdb to the late 2010s). The library was prepared using the immunoSEQ multiplex PCR assay. For the multiplex PCR, a mixture combining 60 forward primers for TCR Vbeta segments and 13 reverse primers for TCR Jbeta segments was used. TCRdb re-hosts the immuneACCESS table, in-frame sequences only. Its copies lack some clones; in the studies checked, an unresolved V gene accounts for under half of them, and the cause for the rest is not known. The sample table shows 100,000 or so clones, and over 60% are seen once. Over 9.5% of the sample lies in the top ten. Sequencing was done on a sample of PBMCs. The receptors come from a man aged 35 to 55 in good health and CMV-seropositive.

V is TRBV4-1 and J is TRBJ2-5; D perhaps matches TRBD2 (5 bases). Germline values: CDR1 MGHRA, CDR2 YSYEKL. V was shortened by 0 bases and J by 5 bases, with 13 bases between the two germline ends. The CDR3 is 15 amino acids. The CDR3 protein is CASSQEKDRGETQYF. CDR3 bases: TGCGCCAGCAGCCAAGAGAAGGACCGAGGGGAGACCCAGTACTTC.

The chain employs TRBV7-2 and TRBJ2-7; TRBD1 agrees at 9 bases. J gave up 3 bases and V 5 bases, and 20 bases lay outside the gene matches. Germline CDR1 is SGHTA and CDR2 is FQGNSA. This CDR3 is built from 19 residues. The DNA for the CDR3 is TGTGCCAGCAGCCCCGGGACAGGGACCAATACCCCCCGTGACTACGAGCAGTACTTC. This encodes CASSPGTGTNTPRDYEQYF.

This sequence joins TRBV4-1 and TRBJ2-3; 11 bases fit TRBD2. After removal of 6 bases from V and 2 bases from J, the junction contained 4 bases not matched to a gene. CDR1 and CDR2 from the germline V gene are MGHRA and YSYEKL. This CDR3 has 15 amino acids. CDR3 loop: CASSLAGGFTDTQYF. CDR3 coding DNA: TGCGCCAGCAGTTTAGCGGGGGGGTTCACAGATACGCAGTATTTT.

The rearrangement links TRBV5-1 to TRBJ1-6; 11 positions match TRBD1. With 5 bases clipped from V and 8 bases from J, the junction kept 0 bases outside the gene matches. CDR1 is SGHRS and CDR2 is YFSETQ in the germline V gene. The CDR3 loop spans 13 amino acids. The CDR3 sequence is CASRGQGDSPLHF. As DNA, the CDR3 is TGCGCCAGCAGGGGACAGGGGGATTCACCCCTCCACTTT.

The chain is built from TRBV25-1 and TRBJ2-1; 9 nucleotides agree with TRBD1. V shed 6 bases and J 4 bases; nucleotides not matched to a gene: 16. The CDR3 is made up of 18 amino acids. CDR1 and CDR2 from the germline V gene are MGHDK and SYGVNS. The CDR3 DNA reads as TGTGCCAGCAGCCCTGAAGGTCCGGGACAGGGTAGGTACAATGAGCAGTTCTTC. It yields the protein CASSPEGPGQGRYNEQFF.